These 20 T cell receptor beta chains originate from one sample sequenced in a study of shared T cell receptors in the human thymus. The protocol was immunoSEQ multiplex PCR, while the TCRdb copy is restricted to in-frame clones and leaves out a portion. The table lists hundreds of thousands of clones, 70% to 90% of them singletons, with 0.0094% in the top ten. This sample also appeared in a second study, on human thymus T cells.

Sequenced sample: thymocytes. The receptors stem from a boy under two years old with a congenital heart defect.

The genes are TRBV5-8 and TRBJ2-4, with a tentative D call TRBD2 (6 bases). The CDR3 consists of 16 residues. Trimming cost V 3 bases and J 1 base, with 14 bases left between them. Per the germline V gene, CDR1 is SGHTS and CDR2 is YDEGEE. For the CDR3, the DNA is TGTGCCAGCAGCTCATGGGGGGTGGGCGCCAAAAACATTCAGTACTTC. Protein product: CASSSWGVGAKNIQYF.

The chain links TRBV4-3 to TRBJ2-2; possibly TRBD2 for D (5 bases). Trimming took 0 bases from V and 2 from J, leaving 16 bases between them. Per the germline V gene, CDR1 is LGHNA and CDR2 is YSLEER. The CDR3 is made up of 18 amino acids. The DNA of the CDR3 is TGCGCCAGCAGCCAAGATACTTCGCACGGACTTAACACCGGGGAGCTGTTTTTT. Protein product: CASSQDTSHGLNTGELFF.

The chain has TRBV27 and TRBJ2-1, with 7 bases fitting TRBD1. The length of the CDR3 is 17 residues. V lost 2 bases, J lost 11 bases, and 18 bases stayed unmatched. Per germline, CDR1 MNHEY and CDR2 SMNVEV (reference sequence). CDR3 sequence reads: CASSLRSPGQRSNKQFF. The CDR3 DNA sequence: TGTGCCAGCAGTTTACGCTCGCCGGGACAGCGAAGTAATAAGCAGTTCTTC.

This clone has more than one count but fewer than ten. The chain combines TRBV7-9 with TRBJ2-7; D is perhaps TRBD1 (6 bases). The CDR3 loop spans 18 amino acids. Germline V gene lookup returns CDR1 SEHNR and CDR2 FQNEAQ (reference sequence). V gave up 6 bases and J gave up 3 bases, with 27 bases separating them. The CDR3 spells CASSSTTIRDIGYYEQYF. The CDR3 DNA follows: TGTGCCAGCAGTTCGACAACAATCCGGGACATCGGGTACTACGAGCAGTACTTC.

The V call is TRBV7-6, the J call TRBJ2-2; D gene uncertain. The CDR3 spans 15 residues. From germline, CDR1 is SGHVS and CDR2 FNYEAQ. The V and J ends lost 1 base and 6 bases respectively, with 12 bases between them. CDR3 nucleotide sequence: TGTGCCAGCAGCTTAGTCACCAGGTTTTCCGGGGAGCTGTTTTTT. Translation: CASSLVTRFSGELFF.

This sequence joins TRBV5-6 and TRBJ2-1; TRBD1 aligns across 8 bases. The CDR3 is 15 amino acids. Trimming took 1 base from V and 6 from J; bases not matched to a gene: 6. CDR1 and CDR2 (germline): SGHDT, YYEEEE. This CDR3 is CASSLKRTGPNEQFF. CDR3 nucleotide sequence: TGTGCCAGCAGCTTGAAGAGGACAGGGCCCAATGAGCAGTTCTTC. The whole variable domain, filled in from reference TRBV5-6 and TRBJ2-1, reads DAGVTQSPTHLIKTRGQQVTLRCSPKSGHDTVSWYQQALGQGPQFIFQYYEEEERQRGNFPDRFSGHQFPNYSSELNVNALLLGDSALYLCASSLKRTGPNEQFFGPGTRLTVL.

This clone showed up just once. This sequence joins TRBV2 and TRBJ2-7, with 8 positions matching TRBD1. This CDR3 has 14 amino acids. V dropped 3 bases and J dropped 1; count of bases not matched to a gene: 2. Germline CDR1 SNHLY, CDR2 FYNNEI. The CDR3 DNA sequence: TGTGCCAGCAGTGAGCGGGACAGGTCCTACGAGCAGTACTTC. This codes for CASSERDRSYEQYF.

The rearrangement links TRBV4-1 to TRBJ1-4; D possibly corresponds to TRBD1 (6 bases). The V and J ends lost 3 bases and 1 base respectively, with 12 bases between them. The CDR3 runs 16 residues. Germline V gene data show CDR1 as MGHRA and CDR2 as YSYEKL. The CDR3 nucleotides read TGCGCCAGCAGCCAGCCCAGGGGCGGAACTAATGAAAAACTGTTTTTT. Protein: CASSQPRGGTNEKLFF.

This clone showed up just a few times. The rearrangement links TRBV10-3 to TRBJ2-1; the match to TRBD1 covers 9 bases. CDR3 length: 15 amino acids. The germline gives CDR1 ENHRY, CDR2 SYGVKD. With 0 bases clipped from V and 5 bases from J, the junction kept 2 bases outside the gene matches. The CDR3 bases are TGTGCCATCAGTGAGTCGGGGGACAGGGACAATGAGCAGTTCTTC. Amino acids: CAISESGDRDNEQFF.

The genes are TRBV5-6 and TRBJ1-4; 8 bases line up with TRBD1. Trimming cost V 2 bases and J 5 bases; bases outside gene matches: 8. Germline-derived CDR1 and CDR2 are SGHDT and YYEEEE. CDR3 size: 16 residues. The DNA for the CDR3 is TGTGCCAGCAGCTTCAGCCGCAGGGGGCTAAATGAAAAACTGTTTTTT. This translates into CASSFSRRGLNEKLFF.

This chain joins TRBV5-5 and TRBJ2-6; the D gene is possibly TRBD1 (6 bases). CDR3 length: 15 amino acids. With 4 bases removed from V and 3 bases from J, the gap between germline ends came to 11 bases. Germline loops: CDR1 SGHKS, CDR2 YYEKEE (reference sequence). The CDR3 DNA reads TGTGCCAGCAGCGGGCCAGGGGTTGGGGCCAACGTCCTGACTTTC. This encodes CASSGPGVGANVLTF.

The DNA of the CDR3 is TGTGCCAGTTTCTCGGGACAGTGCCCCTACGAGCAGTACTTC. It specifies CASFSGQCPYEQYF. The chain joins TRBV27 to TRBJ2-7; 7 nucleotides agree with TRBD1. Germline V gene sequence: CDR1 MNHEY, CDR2 SMNVEV (reference sequence). The J segment lost 2 bases and the V segment lost 9 bases, leaving 10 bases of the junction unmatched. This CDR3 is 14 amino acids long.

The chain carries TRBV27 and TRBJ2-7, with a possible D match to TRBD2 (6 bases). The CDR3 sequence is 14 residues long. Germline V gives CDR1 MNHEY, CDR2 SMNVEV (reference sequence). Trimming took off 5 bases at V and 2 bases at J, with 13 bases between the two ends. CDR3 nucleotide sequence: TGTGCCAGCAGTCCCCGGGACTTCCCCTACGAGCAGTACTTC. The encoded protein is CASSPRDFPYEQYF.

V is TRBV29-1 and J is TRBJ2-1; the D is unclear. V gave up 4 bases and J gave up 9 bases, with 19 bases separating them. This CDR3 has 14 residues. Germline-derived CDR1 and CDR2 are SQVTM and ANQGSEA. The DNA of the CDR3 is TGCAGCGTTGGAAACGCGCCCGCTAACGGTGAGCAGTTCTTC. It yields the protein CSVGNAPANGEQFF.

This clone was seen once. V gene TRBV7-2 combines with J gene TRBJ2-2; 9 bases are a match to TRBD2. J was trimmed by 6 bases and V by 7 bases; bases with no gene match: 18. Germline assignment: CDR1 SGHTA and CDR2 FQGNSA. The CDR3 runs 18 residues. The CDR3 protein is CASTSSGRAGGSAGELFF. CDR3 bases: TGTGCCAGCACCTCTTCGGGCCGAGCGGGGGGCTCAGCCGGGGAGCTGTTTTTT.

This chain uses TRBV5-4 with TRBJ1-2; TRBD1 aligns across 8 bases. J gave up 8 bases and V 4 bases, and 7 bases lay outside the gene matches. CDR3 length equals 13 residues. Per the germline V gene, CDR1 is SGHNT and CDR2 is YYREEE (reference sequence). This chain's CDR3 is CASSSGQGVGYTF. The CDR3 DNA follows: TGTGCCAGCAGCAGTGGACAGGGTGTGGGCTACACCTTC.

CDR3 amino acids: CASLIGQGQNTEAFF. CDR3 nucleotide sequence: TGTGCCAGCCTTATCGGACAGGGGCAGAACACTGAAGCTTTCTTT. V and J are TRBV2 and TRBJ1-1; TRBD1 agrees at 9 bases. The ends lost 8 bases at V and 1 base at J; junction bases unmatched: 8. The CDR3 is made up of 15 amino acids. Germline loops: CDR1 SNHLY, CDR2 FYNNEI.

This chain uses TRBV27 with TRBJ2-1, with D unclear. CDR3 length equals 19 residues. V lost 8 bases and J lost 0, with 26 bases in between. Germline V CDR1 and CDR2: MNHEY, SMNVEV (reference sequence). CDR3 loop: CASLTAVPNFSSSYNEQFF. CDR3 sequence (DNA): TGTGCCAGCCTGACGGCGGTCCCTAACTTCTCTAGCTCCTACAATGAGCAGTTCTTC.

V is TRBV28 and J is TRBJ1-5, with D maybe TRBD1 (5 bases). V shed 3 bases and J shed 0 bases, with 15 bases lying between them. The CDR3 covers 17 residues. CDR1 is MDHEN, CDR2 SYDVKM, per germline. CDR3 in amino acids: CASSLFFGGGSNQPQHF. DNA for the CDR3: TGTGCCAGCAGTTTGTTTTTCGGGGGGGGTAGCAATCAGCCCCAGCATTTT.

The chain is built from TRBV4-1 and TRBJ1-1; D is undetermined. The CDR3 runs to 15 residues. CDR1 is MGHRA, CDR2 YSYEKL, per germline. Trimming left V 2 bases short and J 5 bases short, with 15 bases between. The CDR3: CASSQKAVFGTEAFF. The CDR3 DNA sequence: TGCGCCAGCAGCCAAAAGGCGGTCTTCGGGACTGAAGCTTTCTTT.